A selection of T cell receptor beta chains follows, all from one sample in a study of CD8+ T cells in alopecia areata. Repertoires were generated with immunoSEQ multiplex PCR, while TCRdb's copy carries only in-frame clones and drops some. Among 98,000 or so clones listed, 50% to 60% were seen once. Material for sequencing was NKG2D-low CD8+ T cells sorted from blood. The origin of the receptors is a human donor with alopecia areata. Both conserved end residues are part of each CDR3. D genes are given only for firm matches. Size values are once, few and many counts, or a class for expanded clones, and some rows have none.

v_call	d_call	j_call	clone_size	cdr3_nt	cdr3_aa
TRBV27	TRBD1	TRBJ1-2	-	TGTGCCAGCAGTTCCCTACAGGGGGCTGGCGGCTACACCTTC	CASSSLQGAGGYTF
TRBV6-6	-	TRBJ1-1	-	TGTGCCAGCAGCTTAAATGTGAACACTGAAGCTTTCTTT	CASSLNVNTEAFF
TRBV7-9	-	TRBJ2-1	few	TGTGCCAGCAGCCCAAACAAGGAGCAGTTCTTC	CASSPNKEQFF
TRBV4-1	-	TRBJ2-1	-	TGCGCCAGCAGAGACAGCGGCTACAATGAGCAGTTCTTC	CASRDSGYNEQFF
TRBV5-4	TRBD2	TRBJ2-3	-	TGTGCCAGCAGCTCCTCTAGCGGGAGGGCGGGGTCAGATACGCAGTATTTT	CASSSSSGRAGSDTQYF
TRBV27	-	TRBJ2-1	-	TGTGCCAGCAGTTTATTGCTACAGGGCACTGAGCAGTTCTTC	CASSLLLQGTEQFF
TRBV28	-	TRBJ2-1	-	TGTGCCAGCCAATACTTTTATAGCTCCTACAATGAGCAGTTCTTC	CASQYFYSSYNEQFF
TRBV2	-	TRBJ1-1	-	TGTGCCAGCCCCCGGACAGAATTAAACACTGAAGCTTTCTTT	CASPRTELNTEAFF
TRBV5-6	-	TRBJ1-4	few	TGTGCCAGCAGCTTGATCCGGTATGAAAAACTGTTTTTT	CASSLIRYEKLFF
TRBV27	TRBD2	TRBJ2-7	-	TGTGCCAGCAGCCCCAAGACTAGCGGGATACACGAGCAGTACTTC	CASSPKTSGIHEQYF
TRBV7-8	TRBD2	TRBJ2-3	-	TGTGCCAGCAGCTTAGTTCTAGCGGGAGGGGTTTCAGATACGCAGTATTTT	CASSLVLAGGVSDTQYF
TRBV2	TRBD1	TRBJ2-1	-	TGTGCCAGCAGTGCGTGGGACAGCTCCTACAATGAGCAGTTCTTC	CASSAWDSSYNEQFF
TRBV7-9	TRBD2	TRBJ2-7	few	TGTGCCAGCAGCTGGACTAGCGGGGGTACCTACGAGCAGTACTTC	CASSWTSGGTYEQYF
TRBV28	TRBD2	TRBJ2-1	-	TGTGCCAGCAGCCCGATAGCGGGAGGCCCTTCCTACAATGAGCAGTTCTTC	CASSPIAGGPSYNEQFF
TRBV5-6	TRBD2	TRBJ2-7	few	TGTGCCAGCAGCTGGGGTTCACGGACTAGCGACTACGAGCAGTACTTC	CASSWGSRTSDYEQYF
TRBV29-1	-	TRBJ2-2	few	TGCAGCGTTGAGGGGTTCGGGGCGAACACCGGGGAGCTGTTTTTT	CSVEGFGANTGELFF
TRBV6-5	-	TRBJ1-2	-	TGTGCCAGCAGTTACTCTCTGGAGGCTTTCGACTATGGCTACACCTTC	CASSYSLEAFDYGYTF
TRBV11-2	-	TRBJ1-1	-	TGTGCCAGCAGCTTGAAAGTTCTCTCTCGGACCGACGCTGAAGCTTTCTTT	CASSLKVLSRTDAEAFF
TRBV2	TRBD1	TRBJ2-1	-	TGTGCCAGCCCCCGGGACAGGGGGCACGTTGAGCAGTTCTTC	CASPRDRGHVEQFF
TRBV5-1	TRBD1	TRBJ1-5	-	TGCGCCAGCAGCTTAAGGGGACAGCCGAATCAGCCCCAGCATTTT	CASSLRGQPNQPQHF
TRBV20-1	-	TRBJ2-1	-	TGCAGTGCTAGAGGCCCTGAGCAGTTCTTC	CSARGPEQFF
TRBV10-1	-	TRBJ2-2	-	TGCGCCAGCAGTGAGGGGGTAGAGGCCGGGGAGCTGTTTTTT	CASSEGVEAGELFF
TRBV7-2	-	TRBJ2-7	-	TGTGCCAGCAGCTTATCCGGTGCCTACGAGCAGTACTTC	CASSLSGAYEQYF
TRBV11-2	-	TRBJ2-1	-	TGTGCCAGCAGCTTAGATTCTCCGGCCGCTCTGGATGAGCAGTTCTTC	CASSLDSPAALDEQFF
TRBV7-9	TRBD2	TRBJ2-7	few	TGTGCCAGCAGCGTACCTAGCGGGGGTACCTACGAGCAGTACTTC	CASSVPSGGTYEQYF
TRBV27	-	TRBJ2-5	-	TGTGCCAGTGGAGGGTTAGGATCCTTCCAAGAGACCCAGTACTTC	CASGGLGSFQETQYF
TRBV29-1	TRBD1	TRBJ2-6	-	TGCAGCGTTGGCCTCCTGGACAGGGACTCTGGGGCCAACGTCCTGACTTTC	CSVGLLDRDSGANVLTF
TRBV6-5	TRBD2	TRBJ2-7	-	TGTGCCAGCAGTTACAGTAGCGGGAGAGCGGACGAGCAGTACTTC	CASSYSSGRADEQYF
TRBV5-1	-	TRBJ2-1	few	TGCGCCAGCAGCTGGAATGACAATGAGCAGTTCTTC	CASSWNDNEQFF
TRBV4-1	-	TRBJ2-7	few	TGCGCCAGCAGCCAGCCAGCGGATAACTTTTACGAGCAGTACTTC	CASSQPADNFYEQYF
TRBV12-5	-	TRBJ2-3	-	TGTGCTAGTGGGGACACAGATACGCAGTATTTT	CASGDTDTQYF
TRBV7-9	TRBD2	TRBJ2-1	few	TGTGCCAGCAGCCCTCAGGGACTAGCGGAGCAGTTCTTC	CASSPQGLAEQFF
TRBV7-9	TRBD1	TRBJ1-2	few	TGTGCCAGCAGCGGCCGGACAGGGTACGGTGGCTACACCTTC	CASSGRTGYGGYTF
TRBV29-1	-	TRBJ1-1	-	TGCAGCGTTGTAGGGCAGGGAAGTTTGAACACTGAAGCTTTCTTT	CSVVGQGSLNTEAFF
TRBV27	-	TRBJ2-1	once	TGTGCCAGCCAGGCGTACAATGAGCAGTTCTTC	CASQAYNEQFF
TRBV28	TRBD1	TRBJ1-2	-	TGTGCCAGCAGTTTATCGGGACAGGGGTACGATGGCTACACCTTC	CASSLSGQGYDGYTF
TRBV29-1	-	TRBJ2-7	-	TGCAGCGTTGAAGGGGCCGGGACTGGCGGCGATTACGAGCAGTACTTC	CSVEGAGTGGDYEQYF
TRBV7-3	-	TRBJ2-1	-	TGTGCCAGCAGCTTAACGGGGCTAGCGATTGCCTACAATGAGCAGTTCTTC	CASSLTGLAIAYNEQFF
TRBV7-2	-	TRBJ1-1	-	TGTGCCAGCAGCTTAGATCCGATAGGGGAAGCTTTCTTT	CASSLDPIGEAFF
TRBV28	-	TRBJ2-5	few	TGTGCCAGCAGTTTTGTAGGGAGCCAAGAGACCCAGTACTTC	CASSFVGSQETQYF